The clone carrying this T cell receptor (beta chain) turned up a few times. Germline V gene data show CDR1 as SGHAT and CDR2 as FQDESV (reference sequence). The CDR3 is 13 residues long. V lost 1 base, J lost 3 bases, and 7 bases lay in between. This entry comes from a study of cytomegalovirus exposure and HLA in healthy donors. The data were produced by immunoSEQ multiplex PCR, yet TCRdb's version contains in-frame clones alone and is incomplete. The top ten clones hold under 25% of a sample with 150,000 to 160,000 clones, around nine tenths of them seen once. The V and J genes are TRBV11-1 and TRBJ2-7; D possibly corresponds to TRBD1 (5 bases). The sample was PBMCs. This receptor was taken from a man between 18 and 35 years old in good health and CMV-seropositive. The CDR3 coding sequence is TGTGCCAGCAGCTTAGGACAGCGCTACGAGCAGTACTTC. Amino acid sequence: CASSLGQRYEQYF.